This T cell receptor (beta chain) is from a study of blood T cells in healthy people across ages. Overall study results and limits: PBMCs left unsorted prevented a conclusive naive versus antigen-experienced comparison.

Through a sample-barcoded 5' primer and a J-beta primer mix, a second PCR was run for roughly 7 to 12 cycles. TCRdb used MiXCR to reprocess the 5' RACE reads, holding one entry per CDR3 protein. Found here are under 850,000 distinct CDR3 sequences, under 40% of them singletons; the top ten hold 10% to 15%. Of note for this clonotype: No antigen is known for it.

V lost 5 bases and J 3 bases, leaving 20 bases between the germline ends. Germline V lookup: CDR1 SGHRS, CDR2 YFSETQ. This CDR3 contains 16 residues. Specimen: blood. The chain carries TRBV5-1 and TRBJ1-2; no definite D call. This clonotype was sampled from a man younger than 30 in good health. The CDR3 coding sequence is TGCGCCAGCAGGCTCCTGGGCAGGTACCGTGACTATGGCTACACCTTC. Residues: CASRLLGRYRDYGYTF.